This T cell receptor beta chain was identified in a study of beta chain features in type 1 diabetes. Expressed TCRB transcripts got sequenced, as all isolated RNA was reverse transcribed. Sequencing used immunoSEQ multiplex PCR; TCRdb keeps in-frame clones, though not all of them. The data show 35,000 to 45,000 clones, 55% to 70% seen once. Trimming shortened V by 3 bases and J by 7 bases, and 12 bases separated the two germline ends. The CDR3 totals 14 residues. The germline gives CDR1 MDHEN, CDR2 SYDVKM. This receptor was identified in a woman aged 30 to 39 in good health. This chain joins TRBV28 and TRBJ1-4; no clear D. The sequenced material came from Tregs from blood. CDR3 amino acids: CASSLFSLREKLFF. As DNA, the CDR3 is TGTGCCAGCAGTTTGTTTTCCCTCCGTGAAAAACTGTTTTTT.